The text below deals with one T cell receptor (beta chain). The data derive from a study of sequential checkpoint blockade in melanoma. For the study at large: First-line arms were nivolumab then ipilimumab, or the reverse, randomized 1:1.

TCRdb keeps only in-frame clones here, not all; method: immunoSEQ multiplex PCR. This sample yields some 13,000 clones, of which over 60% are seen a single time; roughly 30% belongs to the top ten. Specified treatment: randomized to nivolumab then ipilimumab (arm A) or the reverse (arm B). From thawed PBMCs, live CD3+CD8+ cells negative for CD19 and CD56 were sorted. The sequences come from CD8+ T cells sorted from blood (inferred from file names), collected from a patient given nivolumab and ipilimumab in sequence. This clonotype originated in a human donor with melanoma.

CDR3 coding DNA: TGTGCCAGCAGTTACGCGAGCGGGAGCTCCTACGAGCAGTACTTC. Translated, it gives CASSYASGSSYEQYF. The chain has TRBV6-5 and TRBJ2-7; 8 bases match TRBD2. The CDR3 totals 15 residues. CDR1 is MNHEY, CDR2 SVGAGI, per germline. V was pared by 2 bases and J by 0 bases, with 3 bases of the junction left unmatched.